This T cell receptor (beta chain) stems from a study of graft-versus-host responses after intestinal transplantation. About the research overall: Transplants were multivisceral, liver-intestinal, or isolated intestinal. Regarding the study as a whole: The study found high graft-versus-host to host-versus-graft clonal ratios in allografts of patients with graft-donor T cell macrochimerism. Recipient marrow contained GvH clones, some of which appeared first in ileum or blood.

Sequencing was performed with immunoSEQ multiplex PCR; in TCRdb, only in-frame clones are kept and a portion is missing. The data show about 16,000 clones, with around nine tenths seen just once and approximately 6% held by the top ten. Remarks on this clone: Its antigen is currently unknown.

The material sequenced was PBMCs, taken approximately 15 weeks after intestinal transplant. This clonotype was sampled from a human patient who received an intestinal transplant, so some T cells may come from the graft donor.

DNA for the CDR3: TGTGCCACCAGCAGAGTGGGGTCGGGACAGGGAACCTACGAGCAGTACTTC. This codes for CATSRVGSGQGTYEQYF. This sequence joins TRBV15 and TRBJ2-7; 9 bases map to TRBD1. The J segment lost 2 bases and the V segment lost 1 base, leaving 9 bases of the junction unmatched. Germline V gives CDR1 LNHNV, CDR2 YYDKDF (reference sequence). The CDR3 is 17 residues long.